Each of the 25 T cell receptor beta chains below was sequenced from the same sample in a study of blood T cell repertoires in COVID-19. Method: immunoSEQ multiplex PCR; TCRdb's copy keeps in-frame clones and lacks some. The sample has about 440,000 clones, around 89% seen once. The sequencing sample was made of peripheral blood. Receptors were obtained from a woman between 50 and 59 years old with COVID-19, enrolled during active disease.

The chain is built from TRBV5-6 and TRBJ1-2, with a tentative D call TRBD1 (5 bases). CDR1 is SGHDT and CDR2 is YYEEEE in the germline V gene. The CDR3 has 15 amino acids. Trimming removed 6 bases from V and 0 bases from J, with 15 bases in between. The CDR3 reads CASTTGVGPNYGYTF. CDR3 bases: TGTGCCAGCACCACGGGGGTAGGTCCTAACTATGGCTACACCTTC. The full variable domain, with the rest looked up from reference TRBV5-6 and TRBJ1-2, is DAGVTQSPTHLIKTRGQQVTLRCSPKSGHDTVSWYQQALGQGPQFIFQYYEEEERQRGNFPDRFSGHQFPNYSSELNVNALLLGDSALYLCASTTGVGPNYGYTFGSGTRLTVV.

This clone was picked up one time. This chain links TRBV27 with TRBJ2-7; D not certain. The V gene lost 6 bases and the J gene lost 0 bases, with 15 bases spanning the gap. The CDR3 consists of 15 residues. The V gene's germline CDR1 is MNHEY and CDR2 SMNVEV (reference sequence). The CDR3: CASRNFGPSSYEQYF. CDR3 sequence (DNA): TGTGCCAGCAGGAACTTCGGTCCCTCCTCCTACGAGCAGTACTTC.

This chain links TRBV30 with TRBJ1-3; D uncertain. CDR1 and CDR2 from the germline V gene are GTSNPN and SVGIG (reference sequence). The V end lost 5 bases, the J end lost 2 bases, and 13 bases lay between the germline ends. The CDR3 is 14 amino acids. The CDR3 DNA reads as TGTGCCTGGGCCCGGGTGGAGACTGGAAACACCATATATTTT. Translating it yields CAWARVETGNTIYF. Using reference TRBV30 and TRBJ1-3 for the parts outside the CDR3, the full variable domain is SQTIHQWPATLVQPVGSPLSLECTVEGTSNPNLYWYRQAAGRGLQLLFYSVGIGQISSEVPQNLSASRPQDRQFILSSKKLLLSDSGFYLCAWARVETGNTIYFGEGSWLTVV.

The rearrangement links TRBV3-1 (or the pseudogene TRBV3-2) to TRBJ1-2; 9 positions agree with TRBD1. CDR3 length: 13 residues. Germline-derived CDR1 and CDR2 are LGHDT and YNNKEL (reference sequence). V gave up 4 bases and J gave up 6 bases; unmatched junction bases: 3. The CDR3 protein is CASSLRQGDGYTF. The CDR3 DNA reads as TGTGCCAGCAGCCTTCGACAGGGGGATGGCTACACCTTC.

This chain connects TRBV29-1 to TRBJ2-7, with D maybe TRBD1 (7 bases). Trimming stripped 0 bases from V and 5 bases from J, with 11 bases between. Germline lookup yields CDR1 SQVTM and CDR2 ANQGSEA. The CDR3 consists of 13 residues. The CDR3 loop is CSVEDQGGHEQYF. The CDR3 nucleotides are TGCAGCGTTGAAGACCAGGGGGGCCACGAGCAGTACTTC.

This chain uses TRBV7-2 with TRBJ1-6; TRBD1 agrees at 8 bases. This CDR3 comprises 17 residues. Losses at the gene ends were 0 bases for V and 10 bases for J; bases not matched to a gene: 11. Germline V gives CDR1 SGHTA, CDR2 FQGNSA. The CDR3 DNA reads as TGTGCCAGCAGCTTAGCCGGTGACAGGGGAGGAAAATCACCCCTCCACTTT. It translates to CASSLAGDRGGKSPLHF.

The genes are TRBV6-5 and TRBJ2-1; D gene unclear. The V and J ends lost 11 bases and 0 bases respectively, with 14 bases between them. The length of the CDR3 is 14 residues. Germline CDR1 reads MNHEY; CDR2 reads SVGAGI. This chain's CDR3 is CASRGLSSYNEQFF. The CDR3 DNA follows: TGTGCCTCCCGAGGCCTTAGCTCCTACAATGAGCAGTTCTTC.

The chain combines TRBV5-1 with TRBJ2-7; no definite D call. CDR1 is SGHRS and CDR2 is YFSETQ in the germline V gene. Trimming took off 7 bases at V and 2 bases at J, with 10 bases between the two ends. This CDR3 comprises 12 residues. The CDR3, as DNA: TGCGCCAGCTTGTCTTGTCCCTACGAGCAGTACTTC. Translating gives CASLSCPYEQYF.

The chain has TRBV29-1 and TRBJ2-7; D is uncertain. Germline CDR1 is SQVTM and CDR2 is ANQGSEA. CDR3 length equals 13 residues. The CDR3 is CSAVEKSSYEQYF. Written as DNA, the CDR3 is TGCAGTGCTGTGGAGAAGAGCTCCTACGAGCAGTACTTC.

This chain links TRBV6-5 with TRBJ1-4, with D unresolved. Germline CDR1 reads MNHEY; CDR2 reads SVGAGI. CDR3 length: 14 amino acids. The germline V and J ends were trimmed by 5 bases and 4 bases, with 11 bases remaining between them. CDR3 protein: CASSQTGNNEKLFF. The CDR3 nucleotides read TGTGCCAGCAGTCAGACGGGAAATAATGAAAAACTGTTTTTT.

Here the CDR3 reads CAWSVLGEETQYF. In DNA form, the CDR3 reads TGTGCCTGGAGTGTACTCGGAGAAGAGACCCAGTACTTC. The gene calls are TRBV30 and TRBJ2-5; D is unresolved. The CDR3 consists of 13 residues. Germline CDR1 GTSNPN, CDR2 SVGIG (reference sequence). V was clipped by 0 bases and J by 3 bases, with 8 bases between them. Supplemented by reference TRBV30 and TRBJ2-5, the full variable domain reads SQTIHQWPATLVQPVGSPLSLECTVEGTSNPNLYWYRQAAGRGLQLLFYSVGIGQISSEVPQNLSASRPQDRQFILSSKKLLLSDSGFYLCAWSVLGEETQYFGPGTRLLVL.

The chain joins TRBV9 to TRBJ1-1; D ambiguous. With 4 bases removed from V and 0 bases from J, the gap between germline ends came to 16 bases. Per the germline V gene, CDR1 is SGDLS and CDR2 is YYNGEE. The CDR3 covers 16 residues. CDR3 DNA sequence: TGTGCCAGCAGCCCGAGGGTAGCCGGCATGAACACTGAAGCTTTCTTT. Translating gives CASSPRVAGMNTEAFF.

This clone was detected once. The V and J genes are TRBV4-1 and TRBJ2-4, with 9 positions matching TRBD1. Germline CDR1 is MGHRA and CDR2 is YSYEKL. V shed 4 bases, J shed 7 bases, and the junction held 8 bases outside the gene matches. CDR3 length equals 15 residues. The CDR3 region has the DNA TGCGCCAGCAGCCCTCTCACAGGGGGCCGGAACATTCAGTACTTC. Its translation is CASSPLTGGRNIQYF.

V gene TRBV19 combines with J gene TRBJ1-4; 8 nucleotides match TRBD1. V lost 3 bases, J lost 5 bases, and 5 bases stayed unmatched. CDR3 size: 15 residues. CDR1 is LNHDA, CDR2 SQIVND, per germline (reference sequence). The CDR3 nucleotides read TGTGCCAGTAGTATTGGAGGGACAGGAAATGAAAAACTGTTTTTT. Its translation is CASSIGGTGNEKLFF.

This clone was found once. The rearrangement joins TRBV6-5 to TRBJ1-2; 7 bases align to TRBD1. J lost 8 bases, V lost 5 bases, and 5 bases had no gene match. Germline V CDR1 and CDR2: MNHEY, SVGAGI. The CDR3 loop spans 12 amino acids. The CDR3 loop is CASSKGADGYTF. The DNA of the CDR3 is TGTGCCAGCAGTAAGGGGGCGGACGGCTACACCTTC.

V usage is TRBV19 and J usage is TRBJ1-5; weak D call: TRBD1 (5 bases). The CDR3 totals 15 residues. Trimming removed 4 bases from V and 1 base from J, with 11 bases in between. The germline CDR1 and CDR2 sequences are LNHDA and SQIVND (reference sequence). In DNA form, the CDR3 reads TGTGCCAGTAGTAGGAGGGGTGTGAGCAATCAGCCCCAGCATTTT. As protein: CASSRRGVSNQPQHF.

The rearrangement links TRBV3-1 (or the pseudogene TRBV3-2) to TRBJ2-1; no firm D call. Per the germline V gene, CDR1 is LGHDT and CDR2 is YNNKEL (reference sequence). This CDR3 has 15 amino acids. The ends were cut back, 4 bases at V and 1 base at J, with 11 bases in the middle. In nucleotides, the CDR3 is TGTGCCAGCAGCCCCCGGTTAGAATCCTACAATGAGCAGTTCTTC. It codes for CASSPRLESYNEQFF.

This clone was observed once. The V and J genes are TRBV3-1 (or the pseudogene TRBV3-2) and TRBJ2-5; TRBD2 aligns across 11 bases. The CDR3 consists of 16 residues. V shed 4 bases and J 3 bases; nucleotides not matched to a gene: 7. From germline, CDR1 is LGHDT and CDR2 YNNKEL (reference sequence). Here the CDR3 reads CASSPLISGGEETQYF. CDR3 DNA sequence: TGTGCCAGCAGCCCCCTCATTAGCGGGGGGGAAGAGACCCAGTACTTC.

The DNA of the CDR3 is TGTGCCAGCAGTTCGTCGAGAGGGTGGAGAGAAGGCTACACCTTC. It specifies CASSSSRGWREGYTF. The chain has TRBV6-5 and TRBJ1-2, with D unresolved. Germline V CDR1 and CDR2: MNHEY, SVGAGI. The CDR3 consists of 15 residues. V was pared by 4 bases and J by 8 bases, with 20 bases between.

V and J are TRBV24-1 and TRBJ2-5; 7 bases agree with TRBD2. Germline CDR1 KGHDR, CDR2 SFDVKD. J gave up 0 bases and V 4 bases, and 7 bases lay outside the gene matches. This CDR3 has 16 amino acids. Written as DNA, the CDR3 is TGTGCCACCAGTGACGCGCGGGGGACGTACCAAGAGACCCAGTACTTC. Amino acid sequence: CATSDARGTYQETQYF.

The chain combines TRBV5-1 with TRBJ2-3, with a tentative D call TRBD2 (6 bases). The V and J ends lost 1 base and 1 base respectively, with 10 bases between them. The length of the CDR3 is 15 residues. CDR1 is SGHRS and CDR2 is YFSETQ in the germline V gene. CDR3 residues: CASSLNQRGTDTQYF. Written as DNA, the CDR3 is TGCGCCAGCAGCTTGAACCAGCGGGGCACAGATACGCAGTATTTT.

The chain joins TRBV7-2 to TRBJ2-1; D is ambiguous. Germline V gene sequence: CDR1 SGHTA, CDR2 FQGNSA. The ends were cut back, 2 bases at V and 6 bases at J, with 8 bases in the middle. CDR3 size: 13 residues. The CDR3 DNA sequence: TGTGCCAGCAGCTTACACCGCGGCAATGAGCAGTTCTTC. It translates to CASSLHRGNEQFF.

V and J are TRBV10-3 and TRBJ2-1; 10 bases fit TRBD1. Per germline, CDR1 ENHRY and CDR2 SYGVKD. CDR3 length equals 14 residues. V lost 7 bases, J lost 8 bases, and 8 bases stayed unmatched. CDR3 nucleotides: TGTGCCATCAAGGGGGACAGGGGTGGAGATGAGCAGTTCTTC. Amino acids: CAIKGDRGGDEQFF.

A remark on this clone: Other DNA sequences in this sample translate to the same CDR3. The rearrangement links TRBV19 to TRBJ1-2; D unresolved. Germline V gene lookup returns CDR1 LNHDA and CDR2 SQIVND (reference sequence). V was trimmed by 7 bases and J by 7 bases, leaving 13 bases between them. This CDR3 spans 12 amino acids. The CDR3 here is CASTTGGVGYTF. The DNA for the CDR3 is TGTGCCAGTACCACGGGAGGAGTTGGCTACACCTTC.

The chain combines TRBV20-1 with TRBJ1-1; D not certain. Germline V gene lookup returns CDR1 DFQATT and CDR2 SNEGSKA (reference sequence). Trimming removed 7 bases from V and 0 bases from J, with 6 bases in between. CDR3 length equals 11 residues. The CDR3 spells CSVGLNTEAFF. In nucleotides, the CDR3 is TGCAGTGTCGGTTTGAACACTGAAGCTTTCTTT.